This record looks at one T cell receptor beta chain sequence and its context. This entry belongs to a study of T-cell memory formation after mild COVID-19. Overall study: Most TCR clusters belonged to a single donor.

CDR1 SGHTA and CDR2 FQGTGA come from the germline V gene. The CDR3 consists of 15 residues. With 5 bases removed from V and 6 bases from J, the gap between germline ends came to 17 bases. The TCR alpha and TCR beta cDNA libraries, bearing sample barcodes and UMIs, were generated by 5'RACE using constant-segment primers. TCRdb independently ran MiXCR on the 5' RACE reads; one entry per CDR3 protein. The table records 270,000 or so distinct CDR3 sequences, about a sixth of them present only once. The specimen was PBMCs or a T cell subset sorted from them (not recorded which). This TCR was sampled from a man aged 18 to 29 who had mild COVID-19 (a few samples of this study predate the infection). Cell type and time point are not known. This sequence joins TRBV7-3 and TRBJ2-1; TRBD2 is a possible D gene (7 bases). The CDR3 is CASSAQGGSSNEQFF. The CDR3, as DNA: TGTGCCAGCAGCGCACAGGGAGGGAGTAGCAATGAGCAGTTCTTC. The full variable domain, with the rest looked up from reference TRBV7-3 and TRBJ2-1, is GAGVSQTPSNKVTEKGKYVELRCDPISGHTALYWYRQSLGQGPEFLIYFQGTGAADDSGLPNDRFFAVRPEGSVSTLKIQRTERGDSAVYLCASSAQGGSSNEQFFGPGTRLTVL.